This paragraph covers one T cell receptor beta chain sequence. This entry is derived from a study of blood T cell repertoires in COVID-19. The overall study: The cDNA or gDNA used as material had been derived from T cells, B-cell-depleted T cells, or PBMCs.

The germline V and J ends were trimmed by 2 bases and 6 bases, with 15 bases remaining between them. Germline V gives CDR1 SGHNT, CDR2 YYREEE (reference sequence). The CDR3 covers 15 residues. Original handling: Estimated nucleated cell counts came from reference gene primer amplification. The repertoire was sequenced with immunoSEQ multiplex PCR; TCRdb's copy has only in-frame clones and lacks some. V, J and clone size are those of that table, while D and trimming were read from the DNA. This sample yields roughly 290,000 clones, of which over 75% are seen a single time; less than 2.5% belongs to the top ten. Ages ranged from roughly 18 to 100 years, with residence in 20 to 30 US areas. Cohorts were determined from participant-reported clinical history.

The sequence derives from a man between 25 and 39 years old who had recovered from COVID-19. The sequenced sample consisted of PBMCs or T cells enriched from blood (not recorded which). The chain employs TRBV5-4 and TRBJ2-1; TRBD2 might be the D (7 bases). The CDR3, as DNA: TGTGCCAGCAGCTTCCGGGGGCGCGGGGGCAATGAGCAGTTCTTC. This translates into CASSFRGRGGNEQFF. The full variable domain, with the rest looked up from reference TRBV5-4 and TRBJ2-1, is ETGVTQSPTHLIKTRGQQVTLRCSSQSGHNTVSWYQQALGQGPQFIFQYYREEENGRGNFPPRFSGLQFPNYSSELNVNALELDDSALYLCASSFRGRGGNEQFFGPGTRLTVL.